This T cell receptor (beta chain) was recorded in a study of liver allograft versus peripheral blood T cells. The overall study: Recipients' peripheral blood supplied the T cell receptor repertoires against which those in transplanted livers were compared.

One entry per CDR3 protein, called by TCRdb with MiXCR from the reads. In the table there are about 8,000 distinct CDR3 sequences, about 18% of which are singletons. CDR3 length equals 16 residues. Trimming removed 1 base from V and 4 bases from J, with 11 bases in between. The sample holds a few counts of this clonotype. The receptor was isolated from a human patient who had a liver transplant. The graft donor may be the source of some T cells. The chain links TRBV12-3 or TRBV12-4 to TRBJ1-6; D is possibly TRBD1 (6 bases). The CDR3 spells CASSLDGGQYNSPLHF. The DNA for the CDR3 is TGTGCCAGCAGTTTAGACGGCGGACAGTATAATTCACCCCTCCACTTT.